This is a list of T cell receptor beta chains from one sample in a study of blood T cell repertoires in COVID-19. TCRdb keeps only in-frame clones here, not all; method: immunoSEQ multiplex PCR. This repertoire shows 130,000 or so clones, about 86% found once; its top ten account for roughly 2.3%. Sequenced input: PBMCs or T cells enriched from blood (not recorded which). All receptors come from a man aged 40-55 years with acute COVID-19. The CDR3 runs from the conserved cysteine through the conserved F or W. Fields, in order: clone size, D gene, V gene, J gene, CDR3 protein, CDR3 DNA. A D gene is named only where the DNA matches it firmly. Clone size is shown for a subset of rows, as once, few, many or a class of expanded clone.

size: .
D: TRBD1
V: TRBV5-5
J: TRBJ2-5
CDR3: CASSVQGYQETQYF
DNA: TGTGCCAGCAGCGTACAGGGGTACCAAGAGACCCAGTACTTC

size: .
D: .
V: TRBV30
J: TRBJ2-1
CDR3: CAWSVDSPEVSEFF
DNA: TGTGCCTGGAGTGTCGACTCCCCAGAGGTTTCGGAGTTCTTC

size: .
D: .
V: TRBV30
J: TRBJ2-3
CDR3: CAWGRSADTQYF
DNA: TGTGCCTGGGGGAGGAGCGCAGATACGCAGTATTTT

size: few
D: .
V: TRBV2
J: TRBJ1-3
CDR3: CASSENYISGNTIYF
DNA: TGTGCCAGCAGTGAAAACTATATATCTGGAAACACCATATATTTT

size: .
D: TRBD1
V: TRBV19
J: TRBJ2-5
CDR3: CASGTGIKETQYF
DNA: TGTGCCAGTGGGACAGGAATTAAAGAGACCCAGTACTTC

size: few
D: TRBD1
V: TRBV2
J: TRBJ1-5
CDR3: CASSQGVQQPQHF
DNA: TGTGCCAGCAGTCAGGGGGTTCAACAGCCCCAGCATTTT

size: few
D: TRBD1
V: TRBV7-8
J: TRBJ1-3
CDR3: CASSSTGTGGAEPNTIYF
DNA: TGTGCCAGCAGCTCGACCGGGACAGGGGGCGCGGAGCCAAACACCATATATTTT

size: .
D: TRBD1
V: TRBV12-3/TRBV12-4
J: TRBJ1-1
CDR3: CASSFRDRGIAFF
DNA: TGTGCCAGCAGTTTCCGGGACAGGGGGATAGCTTTCTTT

size: .
D: .
V: TRBV19
J: TRBJ1-5
CDR3: CATNRGGGHKVINQPQHF
DNA: TGTGCCACCAATAGAGGCGGGGGGCATAAAGTAATCAATCAGCCCCAGCATTTT

size: .
D: .
V: TRBV5-5
J: TRBJ1-3
CDR3: CASSLGGAPIPSGNTIYF
DNA: TGTGCCAGCAGCTTGGGGGGCGCTCCCATACCCTCTGGAAACACCATATATTTT

size: .
D: .
V: TRBV6-5
J: TRBJ2-7
CDR3: CASSYAPGEKHYEQYF
DNA: TGTGCCAGCAGTTACGCCCCGGGAGAGAAACACTACGAGCAGTACTTC

size: once
D: .
V: TRBV6-5
J: TRBJ2-7
CDR3: CASSPPTLEQYF
DNA: TGTGCCAGCAGCCCCCCTACGCTCGAGCAGTACTTC

size: .
D: .
V: TRBV6-6
J: TRBJ1-5
CDR3: CASSPQGSNQPQHF
DNA: TGTGCCAGCAGTCCCCAGGGCTCCAATCAGCCCCAGCATTTT

size: .
D: .
V: TRBV18
J: TRBJ1-3
CDR3: CASSPRLGDSGNTIYF
DNA: TGTGCCAGCTCACCCCGCTTAGGGGACTCTGGAAACACCATATATTTT

size: few
D: .
V: TRBV6-5
J: TRBJ1-2
CDR3: CASSYSNQNNYGYTF
DNA: TGTGCCAGCAGTTACTCGAACCAGAACAACTATGGCTACACCTTC

size: few
D: TRBD1
V: TRBV3-1/TRBV3-2
J: TRBJ1-4
CDR3: CASSVGTANEKLFF
DNA: TGTGCCAGCAGCGTCGGGACAGCTAATGAAAAACTGTTTTTT

size: .
D: TRBD1
V: TRBV3-1/TRBV3-2
J: TRBJ1-5
CDR3: CASSQDSGTGGGNQPQHF
DNA: TGTGCCAGCAGCCAAGACAGCGGGACAGGGGGCGGCAATCAGCCCCAGCATTTT

size: .
D: .
V: TRBV10-2
J: TRBJ2-5
CDR3: CASLKGDHQETQYF
DNA: TGCGCCAGCCTAAAGGGAGACCACCAAGAGACCCAGTACTTC

size: .
D: .
V: TRBV2
J: TRBJ2-7
CDR3: CASSTGYYEQYF
DNA: TGTGCCAGCAGTACGGGGTACTACGAGCAGTACTTC

size: .
D: .
V: TRBV11-3
J: TRBJ1-6
CDR3: CASSYFRNSPLHF
DNA: TGTGCCAGCAGTTATTTCAGGAATTCACCCCTCCACTTT

size: .
D: TRBD1
V: TRBV2
J: TRBJ1-5
CDR3: CASSGQGEQPQHF
DNA: TGTGCCAGCAGCGGACAGGGGGAACAGCCCCAGCATTTT

size: .
D: .
V: TRBV18
J: TRBJ2-3
CDR3: CASAPLTDTQYF
DNA: TGTGCCAGCGCACCCCTCACAGATACGCAGTATTTT

size: once
D: TRBD2
V: TRBV10-3
J: TRBJ2-7
CDR3: CAISESTSGLYEQYF
DNA: TGTGCCATCAGTGAGTCGACTAGCGGCCTCTACGAGCAGTACTTC

size: .
D: .
V: TRBV7-3
J: TRBJ2-3
CDR3: CASSLNGGTDTQYF
DNA: TGTGCCAGCAGCTTAAACGGGGGCACAGATACGCAGTATTTT

size: few
D: .
V: TRBV27
J: TRBJ1-5
CDR3: CASSLSGAEGNQPQHF
DNA: TGTGCCAGCAGTTTATCGGGGGCCGAGGGCAATCAGCCCCAGCATTTT

size: .
D: .
V: TRBV5-1
J: TRBJ1-2
CDR3: CASSPGGSHGYTF
DNA: TGCGCCAGCAGCCCGGGGGGATCTCATGGCTACACCTTC

size: .
D: TRBD1
V: TRBV18
J: TRBJ1-1
CDR3: CASSNGQGALAFF
DNA: TGTGCCAGCTCAAACGGACAGGGAGCATTGGCTTTCTTT

size: few
D: .
V: TRBV12-5
J: TRBJ1-2
CDR3: CASGNGLTGGYTF
DNA: TGTGCTAGTGGTAACGGGTTAACCGGCGGCTACACCTTC

size: .
D: .
V: TRBV29-1
J: TRBJ1-2
CDR3: CSVEGSGYGYTF
DNA: TGCAGCGTTGAAGGGAGTGGCTATGGCTACACCTTC

size: .
D: TRBD1
V: TRBV27
J: TRBJ2-1
CDR3: CASSTTGGNTLGSGEQFF
DNA: TGTGCCAGCAGTACGACAGGGGGCAACACCCTAGGGTCAGGGGAGCAGTTCTTC

size: few
D: TRBD1
V: TRBV19
J: TRBJ1-5
CDR3: CASSTRTGGNNQPQHF
DNA: TGTGCCAGTAGTACGCGGACAGGGGGCAACAATCAGCCCCAGCATTTT

size: .
D: TRBD1
V: TRBV2
J: TRBJ2-7
CDR3: CASSEQGNRYEQYF
DNA: TGTGCCAGCAGCGAACAGGGGAATCGCTACGAGCAGTACTTC

size: .
D: TRBD1
V: TRBV6-5
J: TRBJ2-7
CDR3: CASQRDRGTYEQYF
DNA: TGTGCCAGCCAGCGGGACAGGGGGACCTACGAGCAGTACTTC

size: .
D: TRBD1
V: TRBV12-3/TRBV12-4
J: TRBJ1-1
CDR3: CASSRTGYKAFF
DNA: TGTGCCAGCAGCCGGACAGGGTACAAAGCTTTCTTT

size: .
D: TRBD2
V: TRBV11-2
J: TRBJ2-5
CDR3: CASSPLAGGLETQYF
DNA: TGTGCCAGCAGCCCCCTAGCGGGGGGGCTGGAGACCCAGTACTTC

size: .
D: .
V: TRBV7-9
J: TRBJ1-2
CDR3: CASSPTVRADGYTF
DNA: TGTGCCAGCAGTCCCACGGTGAGGGCCGATGGCTACACCTTC

size: .
D: TRBD1
V: TRBV18
J: TRBJ1-4
CDR3: CASTDRGDEKLFF
DNA: TGTGCCAGCACGGACAGGGGGGATGAAAAACTGTTTTTT

size: once
D: TRBD1
V: TRBV29-1
J: TRBJ1-1
CDR3: CSVTGQMNTEAFF
DNA: TGCAGCGTTACGGGACAGATGAACACTGAAGCTTTCTTT

size: .
D: .
V: TRBV11-2
J: TRBJ1-3
CDR3: CASSLGELNTIYF
DNA: TGTGCCAGCAGCTTAGGAGAACTTAACACCATATATTTT

size: .
D: TRBD1
V: TRBV27
J: TRBJ1-2
CDR3: CASRQRQGAGGYTF
DNA: TGTGCCAGCAGACAAAGACAGGGGGCGGGTGGCTACACCTTC

size: .
D: .
V: TRBV25-1
J: TRBJ1-6
CDR3: CASSEYNNSPLHF
DNA: TGTGCCAGCAGTGAATATAATAATTCACCCCTCCACTTT

size: .
D: .
V: TRBV14
J: TRBJ2-6
CDR3: CASSFRRFSGANVLTF
DNA: TGTGCCAGCAGCTTTAGGAGGTTCTCTGGGGCCAACGTCCTGACTTTC

size: .
D: TRBD2
V: TRBV11-2
J: TRBJ2-2
CDR3: CASSDVGLAGPNTGELFF
DNA: TGTGCCAGCAGCGATGTCGGACTAGCGGGGCCAAACACCGGGGAGCTGTTTTTT

size: .
D: TRBD2
V: TRBV29-1
J: TRBJ2-5
CDR3: CSVGAWTSGETQYF
DNA: TGCAGCGTTGGAGCTTGGACTAGCGGGGAGACCCAGTACTTC

size: .
D: TRBD2
V: TRBV7-3
J: TRBJ2-2
CDR3: CASTREGNTGELFF
DNA: TGTGCCAGCACTCGGGAGGGGAACACCGGGGAGCTGTTTTTT

size: .
D: .
V: TRBV7-2
J: TRBJ2-2
CDR3: CASSPFPGTGELFF
DNA: TGTGCCAGCAGCCCTTTTCCGGGGACCGGGGAGCTGTTTTTT

size: .
D: .
V: TRBV5-6
J: TRBJ1-5
CDR3: CASSREEWENSNQPQHF
DNA: TGTGCCAGCAGCCGGGAGGAATGGGAAAATAGCAATCAGCCCCAGCATTTT

size: once
D: .
V: TRBV18
J: TRBJ2-5
CDR3: CASSTGIRGETQYF
DNA: TGTGCCAGCTCCACAGGAATAAGGGGAGAGACCCAGTACTTC

size: .
D: TRBD1
V: TRBV14
J: TRBJ2-7
CDR3: CASSPLPGQRVVEQYF
DNA: TGTGCCAGCAGCCCCCTACCGGGACAGAGAGTCGTTGAGCAGTACTTC

size: few
D: .
V: TRBV2
J: TRBJ1-1
CDR3: CASRQESMNTEAFF
DNA: TGTGCCAGCAGGCAAGAATCTATGAACACTGAAGCTTTCTTT

size: once
D: .
V: TRBV3-1/TRBV3-2
J: TRBJ2-7
CDR3: CASSQEAPWQNEQYF
DNA: TGTGCCAGCAGCCAAGAGGCCCCTTGGCAGAACGAGCAGTACTTC

size: .
D: .
V: TRBV20-1
J: TRBJ2-7
CDR3: CSASVWNEQYF
DNA: TGCAGTGCAAGCGTTTGGAACGAGCAGTACTTC

size: .
D: TRBD2
V: TRBV18
J: TRBJ2-1
CDR3: CASSPLTSGDNEQFF
DNA: TGTGCCAGCTCACCATTGACTAGCGGGGACAATGAGCAGTTCTTC

size: .
D: .
V: TRBV11-2
J: TRBJ2-7
CDR3: CASSTQAEGEQYF
DNA: TGTGCCAGCAGCACGCAAGCGGAAGGCGAGCAGTACTTC

size: .
D: TRBD2
V: TRBV3-1/TRBV3-2
J: TRBJ2-5
CDR3: CASSQGSGIQETQYF
DNA: TGTGCCAGCAGCCAAGGAAGCGGGATCCAAGAGACCCAGTACTTC

size: .
D: .
V: TRBV29-1
J: TRBJ1-1
CDR3: CSVEDGGWGEAFF
DNA: TGCAGCGTTGAAGACGGAGGGTGGGGAGAAGCTTTCTTT